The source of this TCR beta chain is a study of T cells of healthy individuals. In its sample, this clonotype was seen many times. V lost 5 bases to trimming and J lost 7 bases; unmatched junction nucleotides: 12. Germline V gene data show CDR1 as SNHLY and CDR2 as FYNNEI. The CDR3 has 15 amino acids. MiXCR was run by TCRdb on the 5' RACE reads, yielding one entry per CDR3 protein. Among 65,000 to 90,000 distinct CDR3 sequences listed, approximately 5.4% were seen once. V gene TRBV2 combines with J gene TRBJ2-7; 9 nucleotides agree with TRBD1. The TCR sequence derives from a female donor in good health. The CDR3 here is CASSRGTGQGREQYF. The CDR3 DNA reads TGTGCCAGCAGTCGCGGGACAGGACAGGGGCGAGAGCAGTACTTC.